The 21 T cell receptor beta chains in this list originate from one sample, sequenced in a study of CD8+ T cells in alopecia areata (dated by TCRdb to 2016 to 2019). Libraries were constructed by the immunoSEQ multiplex PCR assay. To provide template for TCR sequencing, every sample had RNA extracted and reverse transcribed into cDNA. TCRdb provides this immuneACCESS table in a form limited to in-frame rearrangements. Some clones are lacking; in checked studies, under half of them reflect an unresolved V gene, and why the rest are absent is not known. The sample has about 97,000 clones on record, 41% of them singletons. In total, the top ten clones hold around 1.5% of the sample. Sequenced sample: CD4+ T cells sorted from blood. The source is a human donor with alopecia areata.

This clone was recorded a few times. This sequence joins TRBV11-2 and TRBJ1-2; no clear D gene. Germline-derived CDR1 and CDR2 are SGHAT and FQNNGV. The germline V and J ends were trimmed by 1 base and 1 base, with 10 bases remaining between them. This CDR3 has 15 amino acids. CDR3 amino acids: CASSLVSGFNYGYTF. CDR3 nucleotides: TGTGCCAGCAGCTTAGTATCGGGGTTTAACTATGGCTACACCTTC. Full variable domain (rest looked up from reference TRBV11-2 and TRBJ1-2): EAGVAQSPRYKIIEKRQSVAFWCNPISGHATLYWYQQILGQGPKLLIQFQNNGVVDDSQLPKDRFSAERLKGVDSTLKIQPAKLEDSAVYLCASSLVSGFNYGYTFGSGTRLTVV.

V usage is TRBV30 and J usage is TRBJ1-6; D gene unclear. This CDR3 is 14 amino acids long. The V gene lost 3 bases and the J gene lost 7 bases, with 13 bases spanning the gap. CDR1 GTSNPN and CDR2 SVGIG come from the germline V gene (reference sequence). As DNA, the CDR3 is TGTGCCTGGAGCCACGGGGTGAGCAATTCACCCCTCCACTTT. Protein: CAWSHGVSNSPLHF.

The rearrangement uses TRBV6-5 and TRBJ2-3; D ambiguous. CDR3 length: 15 amino acids. Germline V gene sequence: CDR1 MNHEY, CDR2 SVGAGI. V lost 5 bases, J lost 0 bases, and 12 bases lay in between. The CDR3 DNA follows: TGTGCCAGCAGTCCCCAAGTTTCTAGCACAGATACGCAGTATTTT. Residues: CASSPQVSSTDTQYF.

The CDR3 sequence is CASSKSVQGTEAFF. CDR3 coding DNA: TGTGCCAGCAGTAAATCGGTACAGGGGACTGAAGCTTTCTTT. J is TRBJ1-1 and V is TRBV27, with 7 bases aligning to TRBD1. Germline assignment: CDR1 MNHEY and CDR2 SMNVEV (reference sequence). This CDR3 contains 14 residues. J lost 5 bases, V lost 5 bases, and 8 bases had no gene match.

The chain uses TRBV5-6 and TRBJ1-5; TRBD1 matches 7 bases. CDR3 length: 14 amino acids. Germline V gene sequence: CDR1 SGHDT, CDR2 YYEEEE. V shed 2 bases, J shed 7 bases, and the junction held 6 bases outside the gene matches. CDR3 sequence reads: CASSFTGEPQPQHF. In nucleotides, the CDR3 is TGTGCCAGCAGCTTTACAGGGGAGCCGCAGCCCCAGCATTTT.

This chain connects TRBV14 to TRBJ2-5, with 8 bases lining up with TRBD1. Germline CDR1 SGHDN, CDR2 FVKESK. The CDR3 is 13 residues long. The ends lost 4 bases at V and 5 bases at J; junction bases unmatched: 3. The chain's CDR3 is CASSLTGGETQYF. The DNA of the CDR3 is TGTGCCAGCAGCCTCACAGGGGGGGAGACCCAGTACTTC.

The J gene is TRBJ2-5, the V gene TRBV5-4; 11 positions agree with TRBD1. Trimming took 5 bases from V and 2 from J; bases not matched to a gene: 5. Germline CDR1 and CDR2: SGHNT and YYREEE (reference sequence). The CDR3 totals 15 residues. CDR3 in amino acids: CASSWGTGGQETQYF. DNA for the CDR3: TGTGCCAGCAGTTGGGGGACAGGGGGGCAAGAGACCCAGTACTTC.

The chain has TRBV7-2 and TRBJ1-6; maybe TRBD1 (5 bases). The CDR3 covers 13 residues. V lost 0 bases, J lost 12 bases, and 9 bases lay in between. The germline CDR1 and CDR2 sequences are SGHTA and FQGNSA. CDR3 sequence: CASSLAPRGPLHF. As DNA, the CDR3 is TGTGCCAGCAGCTTAGCCCCGAGGGGACCCCTCCACTTT.

This clone has a handful of counts. V and J are TRBV4-1 and TRBJ1-5, with D maybe TRBD1 (6 bases). V was cut by 3 bases and J by 2 bases, with 17 bases left in between. This CDR3 is built from 17 residues. In germline, CDR1 is MGHRA, CDR2 YSYEKL. CDR3 sequence (DNA): TGCGCCAGCAGCCACGCGGGACACCGGTCGGGCAATCAGCCCCAGCATTTT. It translates to CASSHAGHRSGNQPQHF.

This chain uses TRBV9 with TRBJ2-1, with TRBD2 as a possible D gene (6 bases). Germline lookup yields CDR1 SGDLS and CDR2 YYNGEE. Between the trimmed V and J ends, which lost 4 bases and 4 bases, there was a span of 15 bases. The CDR3 runs to 15 residues. The CDR3 spells CASSRVGGTYNEQFF. The CDR3 DNA sequence: TGTGCCAGCAGCAGAGTTGGGGGGACGTACAATGAGCAGTTCTTC.

The gene calls are TRBV7-6 and TRBJ2-1; D unresolved. Trimming stripped 2 bases from V and 7 bases from J, with 6 bases between. The CDR3 spans 12 residues. CDR1 is SGHVS and CDR2 is FNYEAQ in the germline V gene. The CDR3 nucleotides read TGTGCCAGCAGCTTACTTAGGAATGAGCAGTTCTTC. It yields the protein CASSLLRNEQFF.

This clone was seen a handful of times. The CDR3 is CATSRDLRGTSYEQYF. CDR3 nucleotide sequence: TGTGCCACCAGCAGAGATCTTCGCGGGACCTCCTACGAGCAGTACTTC. V is TRBV15 and J is TRBJ2-7; D might be TRBD2 (6 bases). The CDR3 runs 16 residues. Trimming removed 0 bases at V and 0 bases at J, with 12 bases between. CDR1 and CDR2 from the germline V gene are LNHNV and YYDKDF (reference sequence).

This clone was counted a few times. The chain couples TRBV18 to TRBJ1-5; D remains unclear. Germline CDR1 reads KGHSH; CDR2 reads LQKENI. The germline V and J ends were trimmed by 5 bases and 6 bases, with 17 bases remaining between them. The length of the CDR3 is 15 residues. The CDR3 protein is CASSDQTGPGQPQHF. The DNA of the CDR3 is TGTGCCAGCTCAGACCAAACCGGACCCGGTCAGCCCCAGCATTTT.

This clone occurred a few times. This chain joins TRBV4-2 and TRBJ2-5; 9 nucleotides line up with TRBD2. Losses at the gene ends were 1 base for V and 7 bases for J; bases not matched to a gene: 7. Germline CDR1 LGHNA, CDR2 YNFKEQ. The CDR3 extends over 15 amino acids. The CDR3 region has the DNA TGTGCCAGCAGCCAAGCGTCTAGCGGGGACGGGACCCAGTACTTC. This codes for CASSQASSGDGTQYF.

This clone was recorded only once. This chain joins TRBV5-8 and TRBJ1-5, with 7 bases fitting TRBD1. CDR3 length equals 17 residues. Looked up from germline, CDR1 is SGHTS and CDR2 is YDEGEE. V lost 1 base to trimming and J lost 3 bases; unmatched junction nucleotides: 10. This CDR3 is CASSLFRDRLDNQPQHF. CDR3 DNA: TGTGCCAGCAGCTTGTTTAGGGACAGACTCGACAATCAGCCCCAGCATTTT.

V is TRBV30 and J is TRBJ1-5; D is uncertain. The CDR3 consists of 12 residues. V gave up 2 bases and J gave up 1 base, with 3 bases separating them. The V gene's germline CDR1 is GTSNPN and CDR2 SVGIG (reference sequence). CDR3 sequence reads: CAWSKSNQPQHF. The CDR3 DNA sequence: TGTGCCTGGAGTAAAAGCAATCAGCCCCAGCATTTT.

This rearrangement joins TRBV4-1 to TRBJ2-1; the D gene could be TRBD1 or TRBD2 (5 bases each). The CDR3 sequence is 16 residues long. Trimming removed 3 bases from V and 2 bases from J, with 14 bases in between. Germline CDR1 MGHRA, CDR2 YSYEKL. This CDR3 reads CASSQLGRVTYNEQFF. DNA of the CDR3: TGCGCCAGCAGCCAGCTGGGGCGGGTGACCTACAATGAGCAGTTCTTC.

This clone was found a few times. The chain joins TRBV29-1 to TRBJ2-5; TRBD2 might be the D (6 bases). The J call may be in error: the DNA end matches TRBJ2-7 better. The length of the CDR3 is 12 residues. Germline CDR1 is SQVTM and CDR2 is ANQGSEA. This chain's CDR3 is CSGKGGANEQYF. The CDR3 region has the DNA TGCAGCGGGAAAGGAGGGGCAAACGAGCAGTACTTC.

This clone was seen a handful of times. This chain joins TRBV29-1 and TRBJ2-7; 9 bases map to TRBD2. Germline assignment: CDR1 SQVTM and CDR2 ANQGSEA. Germline trimming cut 1 base from V and 6 bases from J; bases unmatched to any gene: 4. The CDR3 is made up of 13 amino acids. The CDR3, as DNA: TGCAGCGTTGAAGCTAGCGGGATTGCCGAGCAGTACTTC. Its protein is CSVEASGIAEQYF.

This clone was counted only a few times. Other DNA sequences from this sample encode an identical CDR3 as well. The DNA for the CDR3 is TGTGCCACCAGCAGAGATCCCGGGGAGACCCAGTACTTC. This encodes CATSRDPGETQYF. The V gene is TRBV15, the J gene TRBJ2-5, with unresolved D. Trimming stripped 0 bases from V and 5 bases from J, with 7 bases between. Germline V gives CDR1 LNHNV, CDR2 YYDKDF (reference sequence). The CDR3 is 13 residues long. Combining the CDR3 with reference TRBV15 and TRBJ2-5 gives the whole variable domain DAMVIQNPRYQVTQFGKPVTLSCSQTLNHNVMYWYQQKSSQAPKLLFHYYDKDFNNEADTPDNFQSRRPNTSFCFLDIRSPGLGDTAMYLCATSRDPGETQYFGPGTRLLVL.

This chain links TRBV29-1 with TRBJ1-4; 9 nucleotides match TRBD1. V was pared by 3 bases and J by 3 bases, with 5 bases of the junction left unmatched. Germline CDR1 SQVTM, CDR2 ANQGSEA. The CDR3 consists of 15 residues. Written as DNA, the CDR3 is TGCAGCGTTGAGGGACAGGGAACGGCTAATGAAAAACTGTTTTTT. Translated: CSVEGQGTANEKLFF.